This is a list of T cell receptor beta chains from one sample in a study of blood T cell repertoires in COVID-19. The table came from immunoSEQ multiplex PCR; TCRdb's copy has only in-frame clones and leaves some out. Among hundreds of thousands of clones listed, approximately 91% were seen once. Source material: peripheral blood. Every receptor here comes from a woman aged 40 to 50 who had recovered from COVID-19. The CDR3 runs from the conserved cysteine through the conserved F or W. D genes are given only for firm matches. Clone size is given for some rows only: seen once, a few or many times, or a class if the clone is expanded.

TRBV28,TRBJ2-2,.,TRBD2,TGTGCCAGCAGTTTATGGAGGGGAGGGCCAGCCGGGGAGCTGTTTTTT,CASSLWRGGPAGELFF
TRBV9,TRBJ2-3,.,.,TGTGCCAGCAGCGTAGCTACGGGGACTGTTCTAGATACGCAGTATTTT,CASSVATGTVLDTQYF
TRBV29-1,TRBJ1-1,.,.,TGCAGCGCCGGACAGTTCATGAACACTGAAGCTTTCTTT,CSAGQFMNTEAFF
TRBV19,TRBJ1-6,.,.,TGTGCCAGTAAAACAGGGCCAGGAGGTAATTCACCCCTCCACTTT,CASKTGPGGNSPLHF
TRBV19,TRBJ2-3,.,TRBD2,TGTGCCAGTAGTATGGGACTACCAAACACAGATACGCAGTATTTT,CASSMGLPNTDTQYF
TRBV18,TRBJ2-7,.,TRBD1,TGTGCCAGCTCACCCCTGGGGCAGGGGGCGACATACGAGCAGTACTTC,CASSPLGQGATYEQYF
TRBV4-3,TRBJ2-7,.,TRBD2,TGCGCCAGCAGCCAAGCTATCCAAGGGCTAGCGGGAGGTCCCTCCTACGAGCAGTACTTC,CASSQAIQGLAGGPSYEQYF
TRBV7-2,TRBJ1-3,.,.,TGTGCCAGCAGCCCACAGGGCCGCTCTGGAAACACCATATATTTT,CASSPQGRSGNTIYF
TRBV7-2,TRBJ1-2,.,.,TGTGCCAGCAGCTTAGACCCTTGGCCGAACTATGGCTACACCTTC,CASSLDPWPNYGYTF
TRBV11-3,TRBJ1-2,.,TRBD1,TGTGCCAGCAGCCATAGGGGGACAGGGGAGGTCTATGGCTACACCTTC,CASSHRGTGEVYGYTF
TRBV6-5,TRBJ2-7,.,TRBD2,TGTGCCAGCAGCTCTTGGGGGGGCTACGAGCAGTACTTC,CASSSWGGYEQYF
TRBV5-1,TRBJ2-5,.,TRBD2,TGCGCCAGCAGCTCCCATCGGGGGGATCAAGAGACCCAGTACTTC,CASSSHRGDQETQYF
TRBV3-1/TRBV3-2,TRBJ2-2,.,.,TGTGCCAGCAGCCAAGCCTCGGGAACGAACACCGGGGAGCTGTTTTTT,CASSQASGTNTGELFF
TRBV5-6,TRBJ1-6,.,.,TGTGCCAGCAGCTGGACTGAATCAGGTTCACCCCTCCACTTT,CASSWTESGSPLHF
TRBV7-3,TRBJ1-6,.,.,TGTGCCAGCAGCTTAAGGGGGCGCGAGTACTCACCCCTCCACTTT,CASSLRGREYSPLHF
TRBV5-6,TRBJ2-7,.,.,TGTGCCAGCAGCTTGGTAGGGGCTGCCTACGAGCAGTACTTC,CASSLVGAAYEQYF
TRBV5-6,TRBJ1-2,.,.,TGTGCCAGCAGCTTTCGGACAGATCTCTATGGCTACACCTTC,CASSFRTDLYGYTF
TRBV6-5,TRBJ1-1,.,TRBD1,TGTGCCAGCAGTTACGCCGGGACAGGAGAAGAAGCTTTCTTT,CASSYAGTGEEAFF
TRBV28,TRBJ1-3,once,.,TGTGCCAGCAGCCCTGTCCGGTCTGGAAACACCATATATTTT,CASSPVRSGNTIYF